This T cell receptor beta chain was captured by sequencing in a study of blood T cells in healthy people across ages. The second PCR ran about 6 to 11 cycles with a sample-barcoded 5' primer and J-beta primers. TCRdb re-derived calls from the 5' RACE reads in MiXCR, one entry per CDR3 protein. The data contain about a million distinct CDR3 sequences, just over 50% of them singletons. This CDR3 spans 12 amino acids. Germline V gene lookup returns CDR1 DFQATT and CDR2 SNEGSKA (reference sequence). The V end was cut by 7 bases, the J end by 3 bases, with 12 bases between. The sequencing input was blood. This receptor was taken from an older woman in good health. The chain recombines TRBV20-1 with TRBJ2-5; D ambiguous. This chain's CDR3 is CSVEQQEETQYF. The DNA of the CDR3 is TGCAGTGTTGAACAGCAAGAAGAGACCCAGTACTTC.